A single sample gave rise to the 17 T cell receptor beta chains below, sequenced in a study of blood T cells in healthy people across ages. Through a sample-barcoded 5' primer and a J-beta primer mix, a second PCR was run for roughly 6 to 11 cycles. One entry per CDR3 protein, called by TCRdb with MiXCR from the 5' RACE reads. The data show some 560,000 distinct CDR3 sequences, 27% seen once. This sample also belongs to another study, concerning T cells of mothers and their children.

Sequencing was performed on blood. All receptors come from a boy younger than 10 in good health.

The chain uses TRBV20-1 and TRBJ2-6; D not resolved. The V end was cut by 6 bases, the J end by 1 base, with 10 bases between. From germline, CDR1 is DFQATT and CDR2 SNEGSKA (reference sequence). This CDR3 has 14 amino acids. The CDR3 DNA follows: TGCAGTGCCAGTAATCCTTCTGGGGCCAACGTCCTGACTTTC. Its protein is CSASNPSGANVLTF.

This clonotype was recorded a few times. The chain couples TRBV30 to TRBJ1-5; 11 bases are a match to TRBD1. Germline V gene lookup returns CDR1 GTSNPN and CDR2 SVGIG (reference sequence). This CDR3 is built from 14 residues. V shed 2 bases, J shed 7 bases, and the junction held 4 bases outside the gene matches. CDR3 loop: CAWSRGDRGQPQHF. The DNA of the CDR3 is TGTGCCTGGAGTAGAGGGGACAGGGGGCAGCCCCAGCATTTT.

In its sample, this clonotype was seen a few times. The chain links TRBV7-2 to TRBJ1-2, with 7 nucleotides matching TRBD1. Germline V gene lookup returns CDR1 SGHTA and CDR2 FQGNSA. Trimming removed 0 bases from V and 0 bases from J; junction bases left unmatched: 1. The CDR3 is 15 residues long. CDR3 sequence (DNA): TGTGCCAGCAGCTTAGCAGGGACAGCTAACTATGGCTACACCTTC. Translation: CASSLAGTANYGYTF.

The chain uses TRBV7-9 and TRBJ2-5, with 10 bases identical to TRBD2. J gave up 5 bases and V 5 bases, and 8 bases lay outside the gene matches. The CDR3 sequence is 15 residues long. Germline CDR1 reads SEHNR; CDR2 reads FQNEAQ (reference sequence). The CDR3 DNA reads TGTGCCAGCAGCGAGCGGGGGGGTCCCCTGGAGACCCAGTACTTC. Protein product: CASSERGGPLETQYF.

There are a few counts of this clonotype. The CDR3 nucleotides read TGTGCCAGCGGGGAGTCCGGGACAGAAACTAGCGGAGGCTACAATGAGCAGTTCTTC. Its protein product is CASGESGTETSGGYNEQFF. V usage is TRBV25-1 and J usage is TRBJ2-1; weak D call: TRBD2 (8 bases). Per the germline V gene, CDR1 is MGHDK and CDR2 is SYGVNS. Deletions cut 8 bases from V and 3 bases from J, with 29 bases between. This CDR3 contains 19 residues. Based on the CDR3 plus reference TRBV25-1 and TRBJ2-1, the full variable domain is EADIYQTPRYLVIGTGKKITLECSQTMGHDKMYWYQQDPGMELHLIHYSYGVNSTEKGDLSSESTVSRIRTEHFPLTLESARPSHTSQYLCASGESGTETSGGYNEQFFGPGTRLTVL.

The genes are TRBV4-2 and TRBJ1-1, with D uncertain. The CDR3 runs to 11 residues. CDR1 and CDR2 from the germline V gene are LGHNA and YNFKEQ. The ends were cut back, 10 bases at V and 3 bases at J, with 9 bases in the middle. The CDR3 here is CATLADTEAFF. The DNA for the CDR3 is TGTGCCACTCTAGCGGACACTGAAGCTTTCTTT.

V usage is TRBV11-1 and J usage is TRBJ2-3; 9 positions agree with TRBD2. The CDR3 totals 15 residues. The trim removed 3 bases at V and 3 bases at J, leaving 4 bases unmatched. Germline CDR1 and CDR2: SGHAT and FQDESV (reference sequence). CDR3 loop: CASSFSGGLTDTQYF. Here the CDR3 DNA reads TGTGCCAGCAGCTTTAGCGGGGGCTTGACAGATACGCAGTATTTT. Filled out from reference TRBV11-1 and TRBJ2-3, the complete variable domain reads EAEVAQSPRYKITEKSQAVAFWCDPISGHATLYWYRQILGQGPELLVQFQDESVVDDSQLPKDRFSAERLKGVDSTLKIQPAELGDSAMYLCASSFSGGLTDTQYFGPGTRLTVL.

This clonotype was seen many times. V gene TRBV5-1 combines with J gene TRBJ2-5; D is unclear. CDR3 length: 14 residues. V was cut by 4 bases and J by 4 bases, with 14 bases left in between. The V gene's germline CDR1 is SGHRS and CDR2 YFSETQ. This chain's CDR3 is CASSDREAGETQYF. The CDR3 DNA sequence: TGCGCCAGCAGCGACCGAGAGGCCGGAGAGACCCAGTACTTC.

This clonotype was recorded a few times. The CDR3 sequence: CATSPQGFQETQYF. In DNA form, the CDR3 reads TGTGCCACCAGTCCACAGGGCTTCCAAGAGACCCAGTACTTC. The V call is TRBV24-1, the J call TRBJ2-5, with D possibly TRBD1 on 6 matching bases. Germline V lookup: CDR1 KGHDR, CDR2 SFDVKD. This CDR3 region has 14 residues. V lost 6 bases and J lost 1, with 11 bases in between.

V gene TRBV9 combines with J gene TRBJ1-5, with D possibly TRBD1 on 5 matching bases. V dropped 3 bases and J dropped 5 bases, with 9 bases sitting between them. CDR3 length: 13 residues. In germline, CDR1 is SGDLS, CDR2 YYNGEE. The CDR3 region has the DNA TGTGCCAGCAGCGCGGGGGGGGATCAGCCCCAGCATTTT. It encodes CASSAGGDQPQHF. The full variable domain, its missing parts supplied by reference TRBV9 and TRBJ1-5, is DSGVTQTPKHLITATGQRVTLRCSPRSGDLSVYWYQQSLDQGLQFLIQYYNGEERAKGNILERFSAQQFPDLHSELNLSSLELGDSALYFCASSAGGDQPQHFGDGTRLSIL.

The rearrangement links TRBV6-2 or TRBV6-3 to TRBJ2-5, with 12 bases identical to TRBD2. Germline loops: CDR1 MNHEY, CDR2 SVGEGT. V shed 0 bases and J 5 bases; nucleotides not matched to a gene: 7. This CDR3 spans 17 amino acids. The CDR3 is CASSYSTSGRVRETQYF. DNA for the CDR3: TGTGCCAGCAGTTACTCGACTAGCGGGAGAGTAAGGGAGACCCAGTACTTC.

This clonotype came up a few times. The gene calls are TRBV9 and TRBJ2-5; a weak D match, TRBD2 (5 bases). V lost 4 bases to trimming and J lost 6 bases, with 13 bases between them. This CDR3 contains 13 residues. Germline V gene data show CDR1 as SGDLS and CDR2 as YYNGEE. CDR3 sequence (DNA): TGTGCCAGCAGCCCGGCGGGTAGCAAGACCCAGTACTTC. It specifies CASSPAGSKTQYF.

This clonotype was seen more than once but under ten times. The V and J genes are TRBV29-1 and TRBJ2-3; TRBD2 aligns across 7 bases. Germline CDR1 is SQVTM and CDR2 is ANQGSEA. This CDR3 comprises 13 residues. CDR3 bases: TGCAGTGTCCGACTAGCCCTCACAGATACGCAGTATTTT. Its protein is CSVRLALTDTQYF.

This clonotype came up many times. This sequence joins TRBV5-1 and TRBJ2-1; a possible D gene is TRBD1 (6 bases). The V and J ends lost 1 base and 3 bases respectively, with 14 bases between them. The V gene's germline CDR1 is SGHRS and CDR2 YFSETQ. CDR3 size: 16 residues. CDR3 in DNA: TGCGCCAGCAGCTTGATTCCGGGACATCTCTACAATGAGCAGTTCTTC. Amino acid sequence: CASSLIPGHLYNEQFF.

The chain recombines TRBV29-1 with TRBJ2-5, with D possibly matching TRBD2 (5 bases). The germline gives CDR1 SQVTM, CDR2 ANQGSEA. Trimming removed 4 bases from V and 2 bases from J, with 5 bases in between. The CDR3 length is 11 residues. In DNA, the CDR3 is TGCAGCGTTGCGGGACAAGAGACCCAGTACTTC. It is translated as CSVAGQETQYF.

The CDR3 bases are TGTGCCAGCAGTTACGAGCCTCCCGAGTCGGGGGCCTACGAGCAGTACTTC. This translates into CASSYEPPESGAYEQYF. The chain is built from TRBV6-6 and TRBJ2-7; D possibly corresponds to TRBD2 (6 bases). The CDR3 consists of 17 residues. Germline assignment: CDR1 MNHNY and CDR2 SVGAGI (reference sequence). V was pared by 2 bases and J by 2 bases, with 19 bases between.

The chain uses TRBV4-3 and TRBJ2-2; D is ambiguous. With 2 bases removed from V and 6 bases from J, the gap between germline ends came to 7 bases. The CDR3 loop spans 13 amino acids. Germline-derived CDR1 and CDR2 are LGHNA and YSLEER. The CDR3 here is CASSQSSAGELFF. CDR3 in DNA: TGCGCCAGCAGCCAATCTTCAGCCGGGGAGCTGTTTTTT.